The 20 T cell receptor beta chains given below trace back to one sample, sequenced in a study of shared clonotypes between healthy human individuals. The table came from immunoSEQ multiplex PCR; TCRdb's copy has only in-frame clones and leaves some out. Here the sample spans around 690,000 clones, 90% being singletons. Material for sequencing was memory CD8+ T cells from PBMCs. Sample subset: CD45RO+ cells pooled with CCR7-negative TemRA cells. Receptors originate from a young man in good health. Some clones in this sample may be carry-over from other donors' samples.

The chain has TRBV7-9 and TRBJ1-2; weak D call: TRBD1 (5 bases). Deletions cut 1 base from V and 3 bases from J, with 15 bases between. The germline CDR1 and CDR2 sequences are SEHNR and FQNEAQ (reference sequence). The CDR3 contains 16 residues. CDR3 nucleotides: TGTGCCAGCAGCTTAGTATTGGCGGGGGTTTACTATGGCTACACCTTC. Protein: CASSLVLAGVYYGYTF. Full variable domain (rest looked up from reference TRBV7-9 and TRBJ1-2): DTGVSQNPRHKITKRGQNVTFRCDPISEHNRLYWYRQTLGQGPEFLTYFQNEAQLEKSRLLSDRFSAERPKGSFSTLEIQRTEQGDSAMYLCASSLVLAGVYYGYTFGSGTRLTVV.

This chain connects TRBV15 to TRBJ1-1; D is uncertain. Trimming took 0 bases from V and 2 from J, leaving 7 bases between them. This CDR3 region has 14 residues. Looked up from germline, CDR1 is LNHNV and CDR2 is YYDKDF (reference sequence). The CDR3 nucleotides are TGTGCCACCAGCAGAGATCGGGTAAACACTGAAGCTTTCTTT. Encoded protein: CATSRDRVNTEAFF. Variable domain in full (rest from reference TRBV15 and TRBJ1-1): DAMVIQNPRYQVTQFGKPVTLSCSQTLNHNVMYWYQQKSSQAPKLLFHYYDKDFNNEADTPDNFQSRRPNTSFCFLDIRSPGLGDTAMYLCATSRDRVNTEAFFGQGTRLTVV.

The CDR3 sequence is CASRSPRGYEQYF. The CDR3 nucleotides are TGTGCCAGCAGATCCCCCCGGGGCTACGAGCAGTACTTC. The chain has TRBV27 and TRBJ2-7, with D possibly matching TRBD2 (5 bases). The germline V gene encodes CDR1 MNHEY and CDR2 SMNVEV (reference sequence). CDR3 length: 13 residues. Deletions cut 6 bases from V and 3 bases from J, with 12 bases between.

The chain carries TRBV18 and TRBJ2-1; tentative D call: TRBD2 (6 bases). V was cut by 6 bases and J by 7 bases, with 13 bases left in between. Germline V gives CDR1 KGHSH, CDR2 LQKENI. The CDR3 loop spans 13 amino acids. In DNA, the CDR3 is TGTGCCAGCTCGGATGGCGGGAATAATGAGCAGTTCTTC. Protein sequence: CASSDGGNNEQFF.

The CDR3 here is CATYSRTGKQFF. The DNA of the CDR3 is TGTGCCACATATTCGAGGACAGGGAAGCAGTTCTTC. This chain links TRBV27 with TRBJ2-1, with 8 nucleotides matching TRBD1. Germline assignment: CDR1 MNHEY and CDR2 SMNVEV (reference sequence). V lost 10 bases, J lost 11 bases, and 10 bases stayed unmatched. The CDR3 covers 12 residues.

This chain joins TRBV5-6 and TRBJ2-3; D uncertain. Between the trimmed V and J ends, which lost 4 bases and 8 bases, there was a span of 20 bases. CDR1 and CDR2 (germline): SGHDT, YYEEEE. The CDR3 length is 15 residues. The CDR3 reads CASSPVGSSLGTQYF. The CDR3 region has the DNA TGTGCCAGCAGCCCTGTAGGCTCGAGCCTAGGTACGCAGTATTTT. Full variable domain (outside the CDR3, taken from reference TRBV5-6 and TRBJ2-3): DAGVTQSPTHLIKTRGQQVTLRCSPKSGHDTVSWYQQALGQGPQFIFQYYEEEERQRGNFPDRFSGHQFPNYSSELNVNALLLGDSALYLCASSPVGSSLGTQYFGPGTRLTVL.

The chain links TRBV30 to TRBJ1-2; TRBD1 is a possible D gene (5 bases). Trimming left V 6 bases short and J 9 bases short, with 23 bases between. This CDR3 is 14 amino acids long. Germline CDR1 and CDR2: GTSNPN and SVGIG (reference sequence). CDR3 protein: CACRLIEAGLSYTF. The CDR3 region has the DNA TGTGCCTGCCGGCTAATTGAGGCAGGGCTGAGCTACACCTTC.

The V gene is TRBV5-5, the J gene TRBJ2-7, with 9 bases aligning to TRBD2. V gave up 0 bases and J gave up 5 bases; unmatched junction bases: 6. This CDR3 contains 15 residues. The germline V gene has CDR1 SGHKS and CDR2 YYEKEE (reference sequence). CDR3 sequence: CASSLALAGVDEQYF. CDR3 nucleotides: TGTGCCAGCAGCTTGGCGTTAGCGGGAGTCGACGAGCAGTACTTC.

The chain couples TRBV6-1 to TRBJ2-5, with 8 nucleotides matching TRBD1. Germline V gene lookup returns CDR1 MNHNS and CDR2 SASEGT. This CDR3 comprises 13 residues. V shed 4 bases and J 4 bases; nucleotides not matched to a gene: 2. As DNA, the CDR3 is TGTGCCAGCAGTGGACAGGGGAGAGAGACCCAGTACTTC. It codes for CASSGQGRETQYF.

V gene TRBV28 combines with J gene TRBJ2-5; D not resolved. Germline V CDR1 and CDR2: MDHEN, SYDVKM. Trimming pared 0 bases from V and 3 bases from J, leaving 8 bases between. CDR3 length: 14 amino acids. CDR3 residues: CASSLWVRKETQYF. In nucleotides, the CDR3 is TGTGCCAGCAGTTTATGGGTCAGAAAAGAGACCCAGTACTTC.

CDR3 sequence (DNA): TGTGCTAGTTCGGCGGGCTGGGAGACCCAGTACTTC. Amino acid sequence: CASSAGWETQYF. The chain recombines TRBV12-5 with TRBJ2-5, with a possible D match to TRBD2 (5 bases). The CDR3 contains 12 residues. Germline values: CDR1 LGHNT, CDR2 FRNRAP. V lost 8 bases and J 5 bases, leaving 12 bases between the germline ends.

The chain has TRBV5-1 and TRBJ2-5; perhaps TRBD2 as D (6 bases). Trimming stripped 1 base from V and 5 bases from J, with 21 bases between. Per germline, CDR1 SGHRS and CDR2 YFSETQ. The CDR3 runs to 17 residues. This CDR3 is CASSLILWIAELETQYF. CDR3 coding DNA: TGCGCCAGCAGCTTGATACTTTGGATAGCGGAGTTGGAGACCCAGTACTTC.

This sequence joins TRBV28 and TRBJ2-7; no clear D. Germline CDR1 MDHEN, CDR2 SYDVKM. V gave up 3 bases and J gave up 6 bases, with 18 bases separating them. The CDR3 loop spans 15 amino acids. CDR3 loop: CASSFLAGGPLEQYF. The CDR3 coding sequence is TGTGCCAGCAGTTTCTTGGCAGGCGGCCCTCTCGAGCAGTACTTC.

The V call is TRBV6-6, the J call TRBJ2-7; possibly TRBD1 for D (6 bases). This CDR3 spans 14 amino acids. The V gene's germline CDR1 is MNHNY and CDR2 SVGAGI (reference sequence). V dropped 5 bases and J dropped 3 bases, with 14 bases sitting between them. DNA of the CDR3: TGTGCCAGCAGTGGCAGACCGGACAGCTACGAGCAGTACTTC. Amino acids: CASSGRPDSYEQYF.

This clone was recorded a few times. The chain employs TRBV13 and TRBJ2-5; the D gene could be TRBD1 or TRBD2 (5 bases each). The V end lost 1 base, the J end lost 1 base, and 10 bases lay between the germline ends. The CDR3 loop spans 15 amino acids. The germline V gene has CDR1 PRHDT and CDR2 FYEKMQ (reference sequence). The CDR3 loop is CASSLVLRGQETQYF. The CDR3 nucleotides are TGTGCCAGCAGCTTAGTCTTGAGGGGCCAAGAGACCCAGTACTTC.

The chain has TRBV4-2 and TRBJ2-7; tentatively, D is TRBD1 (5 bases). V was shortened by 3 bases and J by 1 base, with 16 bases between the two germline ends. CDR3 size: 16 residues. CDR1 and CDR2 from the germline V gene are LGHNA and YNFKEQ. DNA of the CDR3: TGTGCCAGCAGCCAGGACACGACAGCTTTTTCCTACGAGCAGTACTTC. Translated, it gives CASSQDTTAFSYEQYF.

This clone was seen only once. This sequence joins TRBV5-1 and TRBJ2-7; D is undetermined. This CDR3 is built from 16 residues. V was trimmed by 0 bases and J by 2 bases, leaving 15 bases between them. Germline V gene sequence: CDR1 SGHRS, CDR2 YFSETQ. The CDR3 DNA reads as TGCGCCAGCAGCTTGGGACCAGGAGCTGGTACCTACGAGCAGTACTTC. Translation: CASSLGPGAGTYEQYF.

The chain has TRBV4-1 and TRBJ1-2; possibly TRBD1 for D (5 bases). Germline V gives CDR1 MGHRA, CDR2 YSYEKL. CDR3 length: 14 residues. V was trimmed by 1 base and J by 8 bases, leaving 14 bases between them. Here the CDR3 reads CASSQAGQGIGYTF. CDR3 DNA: TGCGCCAGCAGCCAAGCAGGGCAGGGAATAGGCTACACCTTC.

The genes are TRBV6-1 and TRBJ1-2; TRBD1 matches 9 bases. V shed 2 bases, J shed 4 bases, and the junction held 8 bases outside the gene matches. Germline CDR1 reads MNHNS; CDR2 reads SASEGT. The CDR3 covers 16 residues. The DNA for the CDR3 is TGTGCCAGCAGTGAATACAGGGGGCGCGGAGGCTATGGCTACACCTTC. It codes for CASSEYRGRGGYGYTF.

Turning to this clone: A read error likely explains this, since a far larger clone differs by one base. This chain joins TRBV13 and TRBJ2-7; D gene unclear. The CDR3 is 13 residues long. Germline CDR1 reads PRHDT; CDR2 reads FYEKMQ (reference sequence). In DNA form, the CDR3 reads TGTGCCAACAGCTTATGGGACTCCTACGAGCAGTACTTC. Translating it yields CANSLWDSYEQYF.